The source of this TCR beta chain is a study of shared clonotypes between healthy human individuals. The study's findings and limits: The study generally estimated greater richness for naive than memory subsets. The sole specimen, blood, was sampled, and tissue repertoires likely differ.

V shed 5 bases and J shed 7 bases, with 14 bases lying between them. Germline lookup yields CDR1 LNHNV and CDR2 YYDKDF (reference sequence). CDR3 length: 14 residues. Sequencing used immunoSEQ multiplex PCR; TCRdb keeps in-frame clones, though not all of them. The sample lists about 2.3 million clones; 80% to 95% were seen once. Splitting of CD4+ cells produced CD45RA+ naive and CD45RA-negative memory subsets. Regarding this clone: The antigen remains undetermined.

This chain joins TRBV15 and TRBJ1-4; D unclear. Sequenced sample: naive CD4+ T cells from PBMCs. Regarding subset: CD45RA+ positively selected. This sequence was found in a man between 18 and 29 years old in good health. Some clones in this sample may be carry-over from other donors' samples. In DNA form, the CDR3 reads TGTGCCACCAGCCCGACGAGGTTTTCTGAAAAACTGTTTTTT. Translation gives CATSPTRFSEKLFF.